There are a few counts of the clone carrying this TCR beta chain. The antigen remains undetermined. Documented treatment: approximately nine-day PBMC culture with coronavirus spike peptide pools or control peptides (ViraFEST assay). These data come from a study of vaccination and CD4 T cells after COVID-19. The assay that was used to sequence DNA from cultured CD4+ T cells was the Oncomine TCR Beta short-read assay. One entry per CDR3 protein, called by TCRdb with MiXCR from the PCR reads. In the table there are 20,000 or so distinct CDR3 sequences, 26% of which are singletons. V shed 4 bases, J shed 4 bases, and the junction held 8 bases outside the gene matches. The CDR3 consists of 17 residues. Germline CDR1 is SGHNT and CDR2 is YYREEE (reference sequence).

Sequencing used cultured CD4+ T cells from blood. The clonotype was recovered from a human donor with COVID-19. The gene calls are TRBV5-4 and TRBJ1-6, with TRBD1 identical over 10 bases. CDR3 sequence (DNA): TGTGCCAGCAGCCCGCCTCCGGGACAGGGGTATAATTCACCCCTCCACTTT. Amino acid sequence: CASSPPPGQGYNSPLHF.